This T cell receptor beta chain comes out of a study of blood T cell repertoires in COVID-19. Per germline, CDR1 SEHNR and CDR2 FQNEAQ (reference sequence). V lost 1 base and J lost 8; bases outside the gene matches: 7. This CDR3 is 14 amino acids long. Some clones are missing from TCRdb's copy, which holds only in-frame ones; the method was immunoSEQ multiplex PCR. The table includes 150,000 to 200,000 clones, roughly 90% detected once. The sample was peripheral blood. The chain employs TRBV7-9 and TRBJ1-2, with 7 bases matching TRBD1. The sequence came from a woman between 45 and 60 years old with acute or convalescent COVID-19. This CDR3 reads CASSLEQGLRGYTF. CDR3 DNA sequence: TGTGCCAGCAGCTTAGAACAGGGGCTACGAGGCTACACCTTC. Full variable domain (rest looked up from reference TRBV7-9 and TRBJ1-2): DTGVSQNPRHKITKRGQNVTFRCDPISEHNRLYWYRQTLGQGPEFLTYFQNEAQLEKSRLLSDRFSAERPKGSFSTLEIQRTEQGDSAMYLCASSLEQGLRGYTFGSGTRLTVV.